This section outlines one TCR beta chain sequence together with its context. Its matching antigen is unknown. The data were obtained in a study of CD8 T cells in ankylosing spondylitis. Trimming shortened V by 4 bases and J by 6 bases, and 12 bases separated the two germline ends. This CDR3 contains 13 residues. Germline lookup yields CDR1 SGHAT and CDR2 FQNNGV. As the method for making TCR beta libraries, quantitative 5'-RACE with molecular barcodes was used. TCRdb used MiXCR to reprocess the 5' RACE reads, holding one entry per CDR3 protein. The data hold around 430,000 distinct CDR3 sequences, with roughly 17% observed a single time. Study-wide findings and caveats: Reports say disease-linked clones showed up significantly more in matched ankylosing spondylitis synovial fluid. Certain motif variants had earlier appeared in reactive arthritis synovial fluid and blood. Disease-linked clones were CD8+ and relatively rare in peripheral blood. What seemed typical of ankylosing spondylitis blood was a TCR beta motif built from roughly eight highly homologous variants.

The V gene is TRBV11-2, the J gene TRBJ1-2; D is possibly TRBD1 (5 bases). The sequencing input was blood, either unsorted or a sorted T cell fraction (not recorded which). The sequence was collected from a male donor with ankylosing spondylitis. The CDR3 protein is CASSYGARDGYTF. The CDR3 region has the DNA TGTGCCAGCAGCTATGGGGCACGGGATGGCTACACCTTC.